This T cell receptor beta chain was identified in a study of T-cell memory formation after mild COVID-19. CDR3 length: 13 residues. Between the trimmed V and J ends, which lost 1 base and 3 bases, there was a span of 5 bases. Per germline, CDR1 LGHNA and CDR2 YSLEER. TCRdb used MiXCR to reprocess the 5' RACE reads, holding one entry per CDR3 protein. The repertoire holds under 350,000 distinct CDR3 sequences, with roughly 15% as singletons. V gene TRBV4-3 combines with J gene TRBJ2-3; D remains unclear. The source material was PBMCs or a T cell subset sorted from them (not recorded which). The TCR comes from a man between 18 and 29 years old who had mild COVID-19 (a few samples of this study predate the infection). Cell type and time point are not known. The CDR3 nucleotides read TGCGCCAGCAGCCAAGTCCGTACAGATACGCAGTATTTT. Translating it yields CASSQVRTDTQYF.